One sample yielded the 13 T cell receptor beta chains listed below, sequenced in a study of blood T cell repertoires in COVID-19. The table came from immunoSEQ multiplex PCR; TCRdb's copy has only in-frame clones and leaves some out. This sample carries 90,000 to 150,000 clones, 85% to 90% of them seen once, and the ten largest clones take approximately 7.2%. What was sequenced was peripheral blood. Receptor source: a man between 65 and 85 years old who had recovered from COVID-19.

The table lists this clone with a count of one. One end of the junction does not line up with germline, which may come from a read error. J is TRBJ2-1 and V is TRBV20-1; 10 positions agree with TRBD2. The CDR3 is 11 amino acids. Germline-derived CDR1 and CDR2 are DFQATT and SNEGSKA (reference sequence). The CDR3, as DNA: TGCAGTGCCATACGAGCGGGAGGGCCAATCTTC. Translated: CSAIRAGGPIF.

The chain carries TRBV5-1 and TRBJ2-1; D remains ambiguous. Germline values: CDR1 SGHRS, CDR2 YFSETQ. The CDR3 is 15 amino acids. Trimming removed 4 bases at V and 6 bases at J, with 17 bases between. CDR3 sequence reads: CASSPITSTVNEQFF. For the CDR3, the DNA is TGCGCCAGCAGCCCTATAACTTCCACCGTCAATGAGCAGTTCTTC.

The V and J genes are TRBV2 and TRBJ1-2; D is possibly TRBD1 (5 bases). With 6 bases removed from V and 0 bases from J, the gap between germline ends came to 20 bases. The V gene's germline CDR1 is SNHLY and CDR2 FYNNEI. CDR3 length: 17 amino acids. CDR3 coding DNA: TGTGCCAGCAGCCAGCTACTTAACAGGACCGCTAACTATGGCTACACCTTC. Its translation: CASSQLLNRTANYGYTF. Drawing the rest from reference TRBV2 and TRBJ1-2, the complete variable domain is EPEVTQTPSHQVTQMGQEVILRCVPISNHLYFYWYRQILGQKVEFLVSFYNNEISEKSEIFDDQFSVERPDGSNFTLKIRSTKLEDSAMYFCASSQLLNRTANYGYTFGSGTRLTVV.

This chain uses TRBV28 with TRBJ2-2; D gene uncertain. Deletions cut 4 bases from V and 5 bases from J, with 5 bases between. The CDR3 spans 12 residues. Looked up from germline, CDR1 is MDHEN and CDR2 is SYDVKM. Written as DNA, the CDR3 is TGTGCCAGCAGTTCAAATACCGGGGAGCTGTTTTTT. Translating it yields CASSSNTGELFF.

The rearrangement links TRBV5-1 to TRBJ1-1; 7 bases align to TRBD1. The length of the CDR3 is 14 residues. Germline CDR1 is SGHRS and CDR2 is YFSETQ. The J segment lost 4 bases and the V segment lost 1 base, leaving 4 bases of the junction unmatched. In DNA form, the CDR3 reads TGCGCCAGCAGCTTGTCGGCAGGGGGCACTGAAGCTTTCTTT. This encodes CASSLSAGGTEAFF.

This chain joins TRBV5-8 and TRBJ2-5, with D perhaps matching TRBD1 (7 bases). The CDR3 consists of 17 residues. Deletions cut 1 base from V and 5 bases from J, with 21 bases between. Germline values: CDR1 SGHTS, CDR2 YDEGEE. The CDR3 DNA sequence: TGTGCCAGCAGCTTGTTGGCAGGGGGGTCAAACTTGGAGACCCAGTACTTC. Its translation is CASSLLAGGSNLETQYF.

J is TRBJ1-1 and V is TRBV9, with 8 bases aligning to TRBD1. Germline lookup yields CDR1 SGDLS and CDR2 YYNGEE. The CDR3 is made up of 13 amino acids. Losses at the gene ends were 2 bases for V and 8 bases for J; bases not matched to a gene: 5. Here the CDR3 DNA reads TGTGCCAGCAGCGTGACAGGGGTCGGGGAAGCTTTCTTT. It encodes CASSVTGVGEAFF. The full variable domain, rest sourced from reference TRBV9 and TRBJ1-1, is DSGVTQTPKHLITATGQRVTLRCSPRSGDLSVYWYQQSLDQGLQFLIQYYNGEERAKGNILERFSAQQFPDLHSELNLSSLELGDSALYFCASSVTGVGEAFFGQGTRLTVV.

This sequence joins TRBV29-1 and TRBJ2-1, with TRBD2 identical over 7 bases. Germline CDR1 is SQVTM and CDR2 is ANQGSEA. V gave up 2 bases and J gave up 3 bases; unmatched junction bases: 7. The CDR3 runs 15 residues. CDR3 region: CSVELRLADYNEQFF. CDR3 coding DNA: TGCAGCGTTGAACTTCGGCTAGCGGACTACAATGAGCAGTTCTTC.

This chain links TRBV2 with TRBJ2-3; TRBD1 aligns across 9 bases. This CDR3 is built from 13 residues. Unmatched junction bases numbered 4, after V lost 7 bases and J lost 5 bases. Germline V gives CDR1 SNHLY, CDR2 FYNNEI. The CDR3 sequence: CASTRQGVDTQYF. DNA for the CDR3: TGTGCCAGCACAAGACAGGGGGTAGATACGCAGTATTTT.

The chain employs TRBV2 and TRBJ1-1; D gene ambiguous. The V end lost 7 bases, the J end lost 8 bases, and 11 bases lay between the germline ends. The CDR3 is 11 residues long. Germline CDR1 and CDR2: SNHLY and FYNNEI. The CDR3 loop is CASIGGREAFF. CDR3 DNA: TGTGCCAGCATAGGTGGGAGGGAAGCTTTCTTT.

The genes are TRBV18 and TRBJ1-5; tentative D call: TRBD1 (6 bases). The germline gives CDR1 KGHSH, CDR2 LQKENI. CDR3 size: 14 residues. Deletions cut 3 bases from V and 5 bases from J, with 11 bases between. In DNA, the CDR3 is TGTGCCAGCTCACCCCAGGGGAACGATCAGCCCCAGCATTTT. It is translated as CASSPQGNDQPQHF.

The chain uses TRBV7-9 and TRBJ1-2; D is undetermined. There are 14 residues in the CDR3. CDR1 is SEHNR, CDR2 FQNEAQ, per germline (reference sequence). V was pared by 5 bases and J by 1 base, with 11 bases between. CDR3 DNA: TGTGCCAGCAGCCGCGGCGCCAGTAACTATGGCTACACCTTC. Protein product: CASSRGASNYGYTF.

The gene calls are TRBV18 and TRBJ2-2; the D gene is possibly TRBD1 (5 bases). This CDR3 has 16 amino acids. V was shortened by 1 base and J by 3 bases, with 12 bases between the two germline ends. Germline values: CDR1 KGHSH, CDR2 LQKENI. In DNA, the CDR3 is TGTGCCAGCTCACCACTTCAGGGATGGGACACCGGGGAGCTGTTTTTT. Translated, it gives CASSPLQGWDTGELFF.